This T cell receptor beta chain was observed in a study of blood T cell repertoires in COVID-19. Across the whole study: Acute and convalescent COVID-19 specimens originated in the United States, Italy and Spain. The cDNA or gDNA used as material had been derived from T cells, B-cell-depleted T cells, or PBMCs.

In the authors' methods: Amplifying reference gene primers gave estimates of nucleated cell counts. Sequenced by immunoSEQ multiplex PCR; TCRdb stores in-frame clones only, minus some. V and J calls and clone size are copied from that table; D and trimming were computed from the DNA. The data show about 170,000 clones, with around nine tenths seen just once and approximately 0.56% held by the top ten. This CDR3 spans 14 amino acids. Deletions cut 7 bases from V and 4 bases from J, with 16 bases between. Germline loops: CDR1 MNHEY, CDR2 SMNVEV (reference sequence). The chain joins TRBV27 to TRBJ1-2; D might be TRBD1 (6 bases). This TCR derives from a man in his fifties or sixties with acute or convalescent COVID-19. The specimen was peripheral blood. CDR3 residues: CASKSTGRSYGYTF. The CDR3, as DNA: TGTGCCAGCAAATCGACAGGCCGGTCCTATGGCTACACCTTC.